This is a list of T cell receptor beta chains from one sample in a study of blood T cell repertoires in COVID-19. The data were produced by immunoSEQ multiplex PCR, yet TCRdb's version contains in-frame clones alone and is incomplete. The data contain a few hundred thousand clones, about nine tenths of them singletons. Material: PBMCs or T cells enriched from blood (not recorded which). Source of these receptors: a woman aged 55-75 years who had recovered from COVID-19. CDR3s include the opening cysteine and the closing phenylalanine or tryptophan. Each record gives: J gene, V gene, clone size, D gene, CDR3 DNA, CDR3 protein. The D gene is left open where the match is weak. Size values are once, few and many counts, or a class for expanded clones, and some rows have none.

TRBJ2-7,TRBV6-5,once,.,TGTGCCAGCAGTTGGGGGCAGGGATACGAGCAGTACTTC,CASSWGQGYEQYF
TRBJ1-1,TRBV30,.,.,TGTGCCTGGAGTGCATCCGTAGTTTCAATATCTGAAGCTTTCTTT,CAWSASVVSISEAFF
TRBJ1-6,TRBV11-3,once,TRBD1,TGTGCCAGCAGCTCCGGGACAGGGGGAAATTCACCCCTCCACTTT,CASSSGTGGNSPLHF
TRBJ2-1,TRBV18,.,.,TGTGCCAGCTCACTGACTTGGCAGCCTGAGAATGAGCAGTTCTTC,CASSLTWQPENEQFF
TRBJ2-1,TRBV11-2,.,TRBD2,TGTGCCAGCAGCTTAGCGCCGCGGGGGGGTGTGGATGAGCAGTTCTTC,CASSLAPRGGVDEQFF
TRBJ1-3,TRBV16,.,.,TGTGCCAGCAGCCAAATCTACTCTGGAAACACCATATATTTT,CASSQIYSGNTIYF
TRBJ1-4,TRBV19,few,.,TGTGCCAGTAGATCCCGTGAGGGTAGTAATGAAAAACTGTTTTTT,CASRSREGSNEKLFF
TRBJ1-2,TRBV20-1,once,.,TGCAGTGCTCCGGTCGGTCGTGGCTACACCTTC,CSAPVGRGYTF
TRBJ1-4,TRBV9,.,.,TGTGCCAGCAGCGTAGCTGGGGGGTGGAATGAAAAACTGTTTTTT,CASSVAGGWNEKLFF
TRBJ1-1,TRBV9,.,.,TGTGCCAGCAGCGTACTTGGTAGTCCATCCTCCACTGAAGCTTTCTTT,CASSVLGSPSSTEAFF
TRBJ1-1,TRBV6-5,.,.,TGTGCCAGCAGCCCCGATGCAGGGTTGCCCACTGAAGCTTTCTTT,CASSPDAGLPTEAFF
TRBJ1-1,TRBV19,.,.,TGTGCCAGTAGTATGAGGGGGACTGAAGCTTTCTTT,CASSMRGTEAFF
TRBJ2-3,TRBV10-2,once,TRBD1,TGCGCCAGCAGGCTATCGGGACAGGGAACGACAGATACGCAGTATTTT,CASRLSGQGTTDTQYF
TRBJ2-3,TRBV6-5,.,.,TGTGCCACACAGAGGCGGGGAGTAGAAGATACGCAGTATTTT,CATQRRGVEDTQYF
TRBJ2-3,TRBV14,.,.,TGTGCCAGCAGCCCGGGACATCTGGGAGATACGCAGTATTTT,CASSPGHLGDTQYF
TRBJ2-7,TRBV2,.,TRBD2,TGTGCCAGCAGTGAAGACCCAGCGGGGGGAGAGCAGTACTTC,CASSEDPAGGEQYF